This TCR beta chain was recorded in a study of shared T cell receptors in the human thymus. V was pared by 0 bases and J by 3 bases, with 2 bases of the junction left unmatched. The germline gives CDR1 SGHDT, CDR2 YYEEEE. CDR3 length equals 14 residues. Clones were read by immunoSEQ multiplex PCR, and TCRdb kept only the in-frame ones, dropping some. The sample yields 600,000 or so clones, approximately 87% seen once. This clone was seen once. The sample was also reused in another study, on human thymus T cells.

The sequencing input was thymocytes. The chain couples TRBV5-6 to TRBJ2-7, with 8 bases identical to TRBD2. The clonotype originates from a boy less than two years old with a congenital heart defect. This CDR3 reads CASSLELADYEQYF. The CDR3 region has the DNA TGTGCCAGCAGCTTGGAACTAGCGGACTACGAGCAGTACTTC.